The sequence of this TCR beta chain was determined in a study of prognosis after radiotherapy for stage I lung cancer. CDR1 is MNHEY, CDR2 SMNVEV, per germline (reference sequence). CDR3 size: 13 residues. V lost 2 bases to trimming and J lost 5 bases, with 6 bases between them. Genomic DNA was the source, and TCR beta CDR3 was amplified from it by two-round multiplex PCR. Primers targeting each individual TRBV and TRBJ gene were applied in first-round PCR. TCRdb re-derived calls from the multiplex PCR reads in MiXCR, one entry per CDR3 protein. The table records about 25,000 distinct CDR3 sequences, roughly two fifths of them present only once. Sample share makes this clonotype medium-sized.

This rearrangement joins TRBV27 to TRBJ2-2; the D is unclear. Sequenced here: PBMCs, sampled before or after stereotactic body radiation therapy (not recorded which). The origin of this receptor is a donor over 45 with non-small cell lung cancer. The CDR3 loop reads CASSLIRTGELFF. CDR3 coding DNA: TGTGCCAGCAGTTTAATCCGTACCGGGGAGCTGTTTTTT.